A single sample gave rise to the 23 T cell receptor beta chains below, sequenced in a study of blood T cell repertoires in COVID-19. Method: immunoSEQ multiplex PCR; TCRdb's copy keeps in-frame clones and lacks some. This sample has over 120,000 clones, with about four fifths found just once. Sequenced: peripheral blood. Receptors were obtained from a woman older than 75 with acute or convalescent COVID-19.

The V gene is TRBV10-3, the J gene TRBJ2-5, with 7 bases fitting TRBD2. J lost 1 base, V lost 2 bases, and 4 bases had no gene match. The CDR3 consists of 15 residues. The germline CDR1 and CDR2 sequences are ENHRY and SYGVKD. The CDR3 loop reads CAISEVREGQETQYF. DNA of the CDR3: TGTGCCATCAGTGAGGTCAGGGAGGGCCAAGAGACCCAGTACTTC.

The chain recombines TRBV12-3 or TRBV12-4 with TRBJ2-7; 7 nucleotides agree with TRBD2. The ends lost 1 base at V and 9 bases at J; junction bases unmatched: 3. CDR3 length equals 12 residues. CDR3 coding DNA: TGTGCCAGCAGTTTAGAATGGGGGGGGCAGTACTTC. This codes for CASSLEWGGQYF.

The genes are TRBV12-3 or TRBV12-4 and TRBJ2-7; a weak D match, TRBD1 (6 bases). This CDR3 spans 13 amino acids. The V end lost 5 bases, the J end lost 6 bases, and 14 bases lay between the germline ends. CDR3 in amino acids: CASSGTRGREQYF. CDR3 nucleotides: TGTGCCAGCAGTGGTACCAGGGGTCGCGAGCAGTACTTC.

The rearrangement links TRBV12-3 or TRBV12-4 to TRBJ1-1; D is uncertain. The CDR3 extends over 13 amino acids. Trimming took 5 bases from V and 1 from J, leaving 8 bases between them. The CDR3 DNA reads TGTGCCAGCAGTGCCCACAGGAACACTGAAGCTTTCTTT. Translated: CASSAHRNTEAFF.

V is TRBV5-6 and J is TRBJ1-1; the D is unclear. The V and J ends lost 6 bases and 1 base respectively, with 16 bases between them. Germline CDR1 reads SGHDT; CDR2 reads YYEEEE. The CDR3 loop spans 15 amino acids. The CDR3 sequence: CASTGGSASNTEAFF. The DNA of the CDR3 is TGTGCCAGCACGGGAGGGTCAGCCTCGAACACTGAAGCTTTCTTT.

This rearrangement joins TRBV27 to TRBJ1-2, with 8 positions matching TRBD1. J was trimmed by 3 bases and V by 5 bases; bases with no gene match: 5. This CDR3 has 14 amino acids. Germline assignment: CDR1 MNHEY and CDR2 SMNVEV (reference sequence). This chain's CDR3 is CASSPRTGYYGYTF. In DNA form, the CDR3 reads TGTGCCAGCAGTCCGCGGACAGGGTACTATGGCTACACCTTC.

For the CDR3, the DNA is TGTGCCAGCTCACCGGGAGGAGGGGATCAGCCCCAGCATTTT. It specifies CASSPGGGDQPQHF. The rearrangement uses TRBV18 and TRBJ1-5; a weak D match, TRBD1 (5 bases). Germline V lookup: CDR1 KGHSH, CDR2 LQKENI. V shed 3 bases and J shed 5 bases, with 11 bases lying between them. The CDR3 consists of 14 residues.

V and J are TRBV6-5 and TRBJ2-1; TRBD1 is a possible D gene (5 bases). The germline gives CDR1 MNHEY, CDR2 SVGAGI. V was trimmed by 2 bases and J by 6 bases, leaving 8 bases between them. CDR3 length equals 13 residues. CDR3 in DNA: TGTGCCAGCAGTTACGGTCAGGGCAATGAGCAGTTCTTC. Its protein product is CASSYGQGNEQFF.

J is TRBJ1-5 and V is TRBV19; D might be TRBD1 (5 bases). CDR1 is LNHDA and CDR2 is SQIVND in the germline V gene (reference sequence). Trimming shortened V by 3 bases and J by 7 bases, and 16 bases separated the two germline ends. CDR3 length: 15 residues. The DNA for the CDR3 is TGTGCCAGTAGTATCATGAGCCAGGGTAGACAGCCCCAGCATTTT. Protein: CASSIMSQGRQPQHF.

This clone was recorded only once. V is TRBV5-4 and J is TRBJ1-3; the match to TRBD1 covers 7 bases. The J segment lost 2 bases and the V segment lost 4 bases, leaving 12 bases of the junction unmatched. The CDR3 extends over 17 amino acids. The V gene's germline CDR1 is SGHNT and CDR2 YYREEE (reference sequence). The CDR3 DNA follows: TGTGCCAGCAGCGCACGGCCCTACGGGACAGCTGGAAACACCATATATTTT. It yields the protein CASSARPYGTAGNTIYF.

This rearrangement joins TRBV4-2 to TRBJ1-4; D possibly corresponds to TRBD1 (5 bases). CDR3 length: 17 amino acids. Deletions cut 5 bases from V and 1 base from J, with 17 bases between. The germline CDR1 and CDR2 sequences are LGHNA and YNFKEQ. CDR3 residues: CASSGLLGEGTNEKLFF. The CDR3 coding sequence is TGTGCCAGCAGCGGCTTATTAGGGGAGGGAACTAATGAAAAACTGTTTTTT.

The rearrangement links TRBV7-2 to TRBJ1-1, with D possibly matching TRBD1 (6 bases). CDR1 is SGHTA, CDR2 FQGNSA, per germline. The germline V and J ends were trimmed by 5 bases and 4 bases, with 14 bases remaining between them. This CDR3 region has 14 residues. CDR3 loop: CASSLTGMVTEAFF. CDR3 DNA: TGTGCCAGCAGCCTCACAGGGATGGTCACTGAAGCTTTCTTT.

V is TRBV3-1 (or the pseudogene TRBV3-2) and J is TRBJ1-2; TRBD1 aligns across 7 bases. The CDR3 length is 15 residues. Per germline, CDR1 LGHDT and CDR2 YNNKEL (reference sequence). J lost 4 bases, V lost 4 bases, and 9 bases had no gene match. The CDR3 region has the DNA TGTGCCAGCAGCCCCCAACCGACAGGGACCTATGGCTACACCTTC. As protein: CASSPQPTGTYGYTF.

V usage is TRBV19 and J usage is TRBJ1-1, with 9 bases fitting TRBD1. CDR1 and CDR2 (germline): LNHDA, SQIVND (reference sequence). CDR3 length equals 15 residues. Trimming removed 4 bases from V and 7 bases from J; junction bases left unmatched: 10. This chain's CDR3 is CASSTPDRGLFEAFF. The CDR3 DNA is TGTGCCAGTAGTACCCCGGACAGGGGTTTATTTGAAGCTTTCTTT.

This clone turned up a few times. This chain links TRBV5-4 with TRBJ1-2, with TRBD1 matching 11 bases. The CDR3 totals 14 residues. J lost 8 bases, V lost 4 bases, and 7 bases had no gene match. CDR1 is SGHNT and CDR2 is YYREEE in the germline V gene (reference sequence). In DNA, the CDR3 is TGTGCCAGCAGCGACGGACAGGGGGCCGGAGGCTACACCTTC. The encoded protein is CASSDGQGAGGYTF.

The gene calls are TRBV9 and TRBJ1-6, with D maybe TRBD1 (6 bases). V was cut by 4 bases and J by 10 bases, with 18 bases left in between. Germline-derived CDR1 and CDR2 are SGDLS and YYNGEE. CDR3 length equals 15 residues. In DNA form, the CDR3 reads TGTGCCAGCAGCCAAGGGGGGGGGAGCGAGTCACCCCTCCACTTT. Translated, it gives CASSQGGGSESPLHF.

V and J are TRBV7-2 and TRBJ2-2; 14 nucleotides agree with TRBD2. Trimming at V came to 1 base and at J to 2 bases, leaving 6 bases not matched to a gene. The CDR3 is 19 amino acids. CDR1 and CDR2 from the germline V gene are SGHTA and FQGNSA. Here the CDR3 reads CASSLGGLAGGANTGELFF. In DNA, the CDR3 is TGTGCCAGCAGCTTAGGAGGACTAGCGGGGGGTGCCAACACCGGGGAGCTGTTTTTT.

The J gene is TRBJ1-2, the V gene TRBV3-1 (or the pseudogene TRBV3-2); D is ambiguous. V was pared by 4 bases and J by 4 bases, with 19 bases between. Germline assignment: CDR1 LGHDT and CDR2 YNNKEL (reference sequence). The CDR3 spans 16 residues. The CDR3 sequence is CASSLHSISAPYGYTF. CDR3 DNA sequence: TGTGCCAGCAGCCTCCACAGTATATCGGCCCCCTATGGCTACACCTTC.

This clone was counted only a few times. CDR3 sequence reads: CASSLERGAGGDLRSSALHF. The CDR3 nucleotides are TGTGCCAGCAGCTTAGAACGGGGTGCAGGGGGCGATCTAAGGTCCTCCGCCCTCCACTTT. V usage is TRBV11-2 and J usage is TRBJ1-6; 8 nucleotides match TRBD1. Germline V gene sequence: CDR1 SGHAT, CDR2 FQNNGV. The CDR3 is 20 residues long. Trimming cost V 0 bases and J 14 bases; bases outside gene matches: 24.

V and J are TRBV3-1 (or the pseudogene TRBV3-2) and TRBJ1-6; D gene unclear. V shed 1 base and J shed 10 bases, with 14 bases lying between them. The CDR3 extends over 15 amino acids. Germline loops: CDR1 LGHDT, CDR2 YNNKEL (reference sequence). DNA of the CDR3: TGTGCCAGCAGCCAAGGGGCAGCAGCAGGATCACCCCTCCACTTT. Protein product: CASSQGAAAGSPLHF.

This clone occurred once. The CDR3 is CASSLNRIEQYF. CDR3 nucleotide sequence: TGCGCCAGCAGCTTGAACAGGATCGAGCAGTACTTC. The rearrangement links TRBV5-1 to TRBJ2-7, with TRBD1 as a possible D gene (5 bases). Deletions cut 1 base from V and 6 bases from J, with 8 bases between. The CDR3 covers 12 residues. Germline loops: CDR1 SGHRS, CDR2 YFSETQ. Complete variable domain (other parts from reference TRBV5-1 and TRBJ2-7): KAGVTQTPRYLIKTRGQQVTLSCSPISGHRSVSWYQQTPGQGLQFLFEYFSETQRNKGNFPGRFSGRQFSNSRSEMNVSTLELGDSALYLCASSLNRIEQYFGPGTRLTVT.

The chain employs TRBV7-9 and TRBJ2-2, with unresolved D. V was pared by 1 base and J by 2 bases, with 11 bases between. CDR1 and CDR2 from the germline V gene are SEHNR and FQNEAQ (reference sequence). This CDR3 contains 16 residues. CDR3 DNA: TGTGCCAGCAGCTTAGAATTACCGACAAACACCGGGGAGCTGTTTTTT. Its translation is CASSLELPTNTGELFF.

The chain joins TRBV19 to TRBJ2-1, with 12 bases identical to TRBD2. CDR3 size: 15 residues. Losses at the gene ends were 3 bases for V and 12 bases for J; bases not matched to a gene: 9. Germline-derived CDR1 and CDR2 are LNHDA and SQIVND (reference sequence). The CDR3 DNA reads TGTGCCAGTAGTATGAAGGCTAGCGGGGGGGCCGGGCAGTTCTTC. This gives the protein CASSMKASGGAGQFF.